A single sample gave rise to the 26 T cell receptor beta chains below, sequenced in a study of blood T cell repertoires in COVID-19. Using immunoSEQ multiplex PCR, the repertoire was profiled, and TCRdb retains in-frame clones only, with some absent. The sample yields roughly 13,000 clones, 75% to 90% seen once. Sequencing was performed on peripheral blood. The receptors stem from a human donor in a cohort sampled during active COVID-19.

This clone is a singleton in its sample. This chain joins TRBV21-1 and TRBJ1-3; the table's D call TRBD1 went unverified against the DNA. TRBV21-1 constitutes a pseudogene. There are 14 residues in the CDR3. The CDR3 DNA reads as TGTGCCAGCAGCAAATTACGCAGGAGAAACACCATATATTTT. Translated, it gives CASSKLRRRNTIYF.

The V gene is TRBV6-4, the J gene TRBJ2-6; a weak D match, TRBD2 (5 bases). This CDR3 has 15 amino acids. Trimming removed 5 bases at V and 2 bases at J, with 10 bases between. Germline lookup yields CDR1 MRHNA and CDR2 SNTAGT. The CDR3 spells CASSQEGAGANVLTF. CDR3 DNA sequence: TGTGCCAGCAGTCAAGAGGGCGCTGGGGCCAACGTCCTGACTTTC.

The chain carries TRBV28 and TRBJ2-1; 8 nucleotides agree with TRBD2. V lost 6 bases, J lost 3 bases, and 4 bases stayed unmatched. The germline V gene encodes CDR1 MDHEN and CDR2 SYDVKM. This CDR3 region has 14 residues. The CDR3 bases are TGTGCCAGCAGGGGGACTAGGGGCTACAATGAGCAGTTCTTC. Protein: CASRGTRGYNEQFF.

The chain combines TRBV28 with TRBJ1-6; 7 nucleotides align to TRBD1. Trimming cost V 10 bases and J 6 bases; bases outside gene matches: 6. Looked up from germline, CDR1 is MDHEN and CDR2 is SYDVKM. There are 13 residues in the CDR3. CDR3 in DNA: TGTGCCACCGTGGGACAGATTAATTCACCCCTCCACTTT. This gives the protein CATVGQINSPLHF.

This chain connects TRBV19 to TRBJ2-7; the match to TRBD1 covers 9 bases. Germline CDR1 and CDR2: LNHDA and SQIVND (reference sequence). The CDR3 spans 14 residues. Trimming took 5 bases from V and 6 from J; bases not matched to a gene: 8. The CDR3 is CASSSIQGAGEQYF. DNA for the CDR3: TGTGCCAGTAGTTCGATACAGGGGGCGGGCGAGCAGTACTTC.

CDR3 amino acids: CASSLVEKVGGYTF. The CDR3 nucleotides are TGTGCCAGCAGCTTAGTGGAGAAGGTCGGCGGCTACACCTTC. V usage is TRBV7-2 and J usage is TRBJ1-2; D remains ambiguous. V shed 1 base and J shed 8 bases, with 14 bases lying between them. Germline CDR1 is SGHTA and CDR2 is FQGNSA. The CDR3 runs 14 residues.

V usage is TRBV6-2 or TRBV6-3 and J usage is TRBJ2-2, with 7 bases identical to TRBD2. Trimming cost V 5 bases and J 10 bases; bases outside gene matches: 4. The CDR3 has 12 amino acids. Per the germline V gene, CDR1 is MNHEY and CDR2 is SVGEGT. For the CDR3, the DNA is TGTGCCAGCAGTCGAACTAGCGTGGAGCTGTTTTTT. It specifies CASSRTSVELFF.

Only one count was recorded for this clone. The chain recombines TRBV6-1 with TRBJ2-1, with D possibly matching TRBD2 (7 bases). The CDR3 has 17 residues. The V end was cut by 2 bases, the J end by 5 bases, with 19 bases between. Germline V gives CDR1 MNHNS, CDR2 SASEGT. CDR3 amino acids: CASSEKGGYREDNEQFF. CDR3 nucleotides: TGTGCCAGCAGTGAAAAGGGGGGGTACAGGGAAGACAATGAGCAGTTCTTC.

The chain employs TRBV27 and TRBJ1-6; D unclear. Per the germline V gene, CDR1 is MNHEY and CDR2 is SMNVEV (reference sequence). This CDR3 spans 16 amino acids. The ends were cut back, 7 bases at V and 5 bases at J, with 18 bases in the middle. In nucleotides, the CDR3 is TGTGCCAGCACCGAGACGCCGGGAAGAGATAATTCACCCCTCCACTTT. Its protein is CASTETPGRDNSPLHF.

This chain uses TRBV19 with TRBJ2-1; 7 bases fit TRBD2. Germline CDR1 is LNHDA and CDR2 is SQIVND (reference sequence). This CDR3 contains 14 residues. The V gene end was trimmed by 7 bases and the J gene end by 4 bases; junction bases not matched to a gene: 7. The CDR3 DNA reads TGTGCCAGTAAGACGGGACTAAAATACAATGAGCAGTTCTTC. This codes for CASKTGLKYNEQFF.

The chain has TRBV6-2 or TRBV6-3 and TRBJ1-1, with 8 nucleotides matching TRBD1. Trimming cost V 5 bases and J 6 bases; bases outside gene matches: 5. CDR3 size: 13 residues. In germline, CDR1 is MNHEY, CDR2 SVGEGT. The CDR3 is CASSRGQGSEAFF. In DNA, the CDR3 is TGTGCCAGCAGTCGCGGACAGGGCTCTGAAGCTTTCTTT.

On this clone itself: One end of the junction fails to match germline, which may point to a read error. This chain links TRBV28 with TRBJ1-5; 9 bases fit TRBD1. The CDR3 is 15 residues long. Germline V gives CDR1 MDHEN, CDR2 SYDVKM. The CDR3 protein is CAGSRGTGTEGPQHF. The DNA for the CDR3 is TGTGCCGGCAGCCGAGGGACAGGGACCGAAGGACCCCAGCATTTT. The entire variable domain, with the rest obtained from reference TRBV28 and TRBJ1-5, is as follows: DVKVTQSSRYLVKRTGEKVFLECVQDMDHENMFWYRQDPGLGLRLIYFSYDVKMKEKGDIPEGYSVSREKKERFSLILESASTNQTSMYLCAGSRGTGTEGPQHFGDGTRLSIL.

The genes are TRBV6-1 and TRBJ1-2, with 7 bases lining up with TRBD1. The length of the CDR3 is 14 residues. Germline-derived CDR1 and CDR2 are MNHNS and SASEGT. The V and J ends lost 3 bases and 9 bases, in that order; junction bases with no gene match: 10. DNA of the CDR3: TGTGCCAGCAGTGAGGAAATTACAGGGGCCAGCTACACCTTC. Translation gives CASSEEITGASYTF.

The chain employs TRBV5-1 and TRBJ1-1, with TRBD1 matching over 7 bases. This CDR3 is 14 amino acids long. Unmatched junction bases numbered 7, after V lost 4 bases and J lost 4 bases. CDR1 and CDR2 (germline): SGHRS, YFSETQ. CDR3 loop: CASSPGTEGTEAFF. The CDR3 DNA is TGCGCCAGCAGCCCGGGGACAGAGGGCACTGAAGCTTTCTTT.

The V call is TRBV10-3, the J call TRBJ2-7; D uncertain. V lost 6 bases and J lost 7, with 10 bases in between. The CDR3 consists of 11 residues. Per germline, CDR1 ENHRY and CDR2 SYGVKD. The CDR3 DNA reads TGTGCCATCAGGCTAGATGGTGAGCAGTACTTC. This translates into CAIRLDGEQYF.

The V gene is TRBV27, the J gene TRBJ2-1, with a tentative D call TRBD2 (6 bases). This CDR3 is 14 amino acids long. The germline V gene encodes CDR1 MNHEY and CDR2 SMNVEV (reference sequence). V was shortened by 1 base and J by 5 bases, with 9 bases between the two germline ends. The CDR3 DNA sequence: TGTGCCAGCAGTTTATGGGGGGTCGACAATGAGCAGTTCTTC. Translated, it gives CASSLWGVDNEQFF.

The DNA for the CDR3 is TGTGCCAGCAGTACCATTAGCGGGGGGGCGGGTGAGCAGTTCTTC. Translation gives CASSTISGGAGEQFF. The chain carries TRBV6-1 and TRBJ2-1, with 11 bases fitting TRBD2. The CDR3 has 15 amino acids. With V trimmed by 5 bases and J by 9 bases, 9 bases remained unmatched. From germline, CDR1 is MNHNS and CDR2 SASEGT.

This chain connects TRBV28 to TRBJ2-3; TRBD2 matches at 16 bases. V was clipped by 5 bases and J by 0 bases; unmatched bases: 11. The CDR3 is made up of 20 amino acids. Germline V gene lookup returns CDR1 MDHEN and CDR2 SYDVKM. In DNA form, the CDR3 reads TGTGCCAGCAGTCTACCGGGACTAGCGGGAGGGGGCCTTAGCACAGATACGCAGTATTTT. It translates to CASSLPGLAGGGLSTDTQYF.

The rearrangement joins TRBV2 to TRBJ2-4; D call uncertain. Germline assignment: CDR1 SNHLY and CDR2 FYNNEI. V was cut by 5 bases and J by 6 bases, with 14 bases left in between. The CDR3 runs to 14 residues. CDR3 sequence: CASSTAQKGNIQYF. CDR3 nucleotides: TGTGCCAGCAGTACGGCACAGAAAGGAAACATTCAGTACTTC. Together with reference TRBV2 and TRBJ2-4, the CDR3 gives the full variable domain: EPEVTQTPSHQVTQMGQEVILRCVPISNHLYFYWYRQILGQKVEFLVSFYNNEISEKSEIFDDQFSVERPDGSNFTLKIRSTKLEDSAMYFCASSTAQKGNIQYFGAGTRLSVL.

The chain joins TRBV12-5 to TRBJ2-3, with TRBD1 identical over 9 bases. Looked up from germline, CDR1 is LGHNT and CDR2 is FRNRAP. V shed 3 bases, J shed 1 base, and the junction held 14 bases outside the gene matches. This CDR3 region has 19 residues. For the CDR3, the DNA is TGTGCTAGTGGTTTAGCCGCCGGGACAGGGCAAACAGGCACAGATACGCAGTATTTT. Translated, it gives CASGLAAGTGQTGTDTQYF.

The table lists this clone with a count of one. This CDR3 is CASIPGGAEAFF. The CDR3 DNA is TGCGCCAGCATCCCAGGAGGGGCTGAAGCTTTCTTT. The chain joins TRBV5-1 to TRBJ1-1, with D tentatively TRBD1 (5 bases). Per the germline V gene, CDR1 is SGHRS and CDR2 is YFSETQ. V was clipped by 6 bases and J by 6 bases, with 12 bases between them. This CDR3 spans 12 amino acids.

CDR3 coding DNA: TGTGCCAGCAGCTCGGGGACAGGGGATGGGCAGCCCCAGCATTTT. This encodes CASSSGTGDGQPQHF. The V gene is TRBV7-8, the J gene TRBJ1-5; 10 bases fit TRBD1. The V and J ends lost 4 bases and 7 bases, in that order; junction bases with no gene match: 7. This CDR3 spans 15 amino acids. Germline loops: CDR1 SGHVS, CDR2 FQNEAQ. The full variable domain, completed using reference TRBV7-8 and TRBJ1-5, is GAGVSQSPRYKVAKRGQDVALRCDPISGHVSLFWYQQALGQGPEFLTYFQNEAQLDKSGLPSDRFFAERPEGSVSTLKIQRTQQEDSAVYLCASSSGTGDGQPQHFGDGTRLSIL.

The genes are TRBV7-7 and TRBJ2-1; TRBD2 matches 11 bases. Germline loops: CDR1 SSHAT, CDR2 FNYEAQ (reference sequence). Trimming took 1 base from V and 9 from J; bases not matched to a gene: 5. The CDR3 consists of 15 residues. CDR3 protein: CASSLVAGGLGEQFF. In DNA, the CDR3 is TGTGCCAGCAGCTTAGTAGCGGGGGGGCTGGGTGAGCAGTTCTTC. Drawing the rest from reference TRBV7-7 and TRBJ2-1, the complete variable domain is GAGVSQSPRYKVTKRGQDVTLRCDPISSHATLYWYQQALGQGPEFLTYFNYEAQPDKSGLPSDRFSAERPEGSISTLTIQRTEQRDSAMYRCASSLVAGGLGEQFFGPGTRLTVL.

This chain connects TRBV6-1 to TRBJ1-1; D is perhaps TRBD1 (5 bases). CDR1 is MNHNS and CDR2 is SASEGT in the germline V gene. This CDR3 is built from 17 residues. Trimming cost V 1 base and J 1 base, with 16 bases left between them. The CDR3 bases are TGTGCCAGCAGTGAAGGTGCAGGGCCGGCTTGGAACACTGAAGCTTTCTTT. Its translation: CASSEGAGPAWNTEAFF.

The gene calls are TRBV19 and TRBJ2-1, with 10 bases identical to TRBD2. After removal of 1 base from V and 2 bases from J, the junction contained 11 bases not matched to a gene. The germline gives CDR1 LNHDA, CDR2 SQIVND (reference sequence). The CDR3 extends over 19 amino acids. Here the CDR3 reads CASSIGSLAGVQPYNEQFF. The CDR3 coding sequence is TGTGCCAGTAGTATAGGCAGTCTAGCGGGAGTGCAGCCCTACAATGAGCAGTTCTTC.

CDR3 loop: CASIRGSGTYNEQFF. The CDR3, as DNA: TGTGCCAGCATCAGAGGTAGCGGGACTTACAATGAGCAGTTCTTC. The chain is built from TRBV7-9 and TRBJ2-1; 8 nucleotides agree with TRBD2. V trimming: 7 bases; J trimming: 4 bases; junction bases outside the gene matches: 9. This CDR3 has 15 residues. In germline, CDR1 is SEHNR, CDR2 FQNEAQ (reference sequence).